The 13 T cell receptor beta chains reported below all come from one sample, sequenced in a study of early T cells in non-severe SARS-CoV-2 infection. One entry per CDR3 protein, called by TCRdb with MiXCR from the 5' RACE reads. The sample yields about 23,000 distinct CDR3 sequences, about 5% seen once. The specimen was whole blood. The receptors here all came from an adult who was a healthcare worker with PCR-confirmed SARS-CoV-2 infection or an uninfected control (not recorded which).

This clonotype was detected ten times or more. The chain has TRBV20-1 and TRBJ2-5; 8 positions agree with TRBD2. V was pared by 6 bases and J by 2 bases, with 2 bases of the junction left unmatched. Germline lookup yields CDR1 DFQATT and CDR2 SNEGSKA (reference sequence). The CDR3 length is 12 residues. CDR3 nucleotides: TGCAGTGCAGAGCGGGGGCAAGAGACCCAGTACTTC. This encodes CSAERGQETQYF.

This clonotype was seen a handful of times. The CDR3 DNA reads as TGTGCCAGCACCGAAATGGGTGAAGCTTTCTTT. It yields the protein CASTEMGEAFF. The chain has TRBV11-1 and TRBJ1-1; no clear D. Trimming took 7 bases from V and 7 from J, leaving 10 bases between them. Germline assignment: CDR1 SGHAT and CDR2 FQDESV (reference sequence). CDR3 length equals 11 residues.

The genes are TRBV11-2 and TRBJ2-5; D not certain. V lost 1 base to trimming and J lost 5 bases, with 11 bases between them. CDR3 size: 14 residues. Looked up from germline, CDR1 is SGHAT and CDR2 is FQNNGV. CDR3 sequence reads: CASSLGTSLETQYF. The CDR3 nucleotides are TGTGCCAGCAGCTTAGGCACGTCGTTGGAGACCCAGTACTTC.

This clonotype has only a few counts. The chain links TRBV11-2 to TRBJ2-3, with 9 bases lining up with TRBD2. The CDR3 length is 15 residues. J was trimmed by 4 bases and V by 1 base; bases with no gene match: 3. Germline lookup yields CDR1 SGHAT and CDR2 FQNNGV. CDR3 sequence reads: CASSLAIAGADTQYF. The CDR3, as DNA: TGTGCCAGCAGCTTAGCAATAGCGGGGGCAGATACGCAGTATTTT.

This clonotype was found a few times. V and J are TRBV11-2 and TRBJ1-4, with D possibly being TRBD1 (6 bases). Germline V lookup: CDR1 SGHAT, CDR2 FQNNGV. Between the trimmed V and J ends, which lost 1 base and 2 bases, there was a span of 11 bases. The CDR3 loop spans 16 amino acids. Written as DNA, the CDR3 is TGTGCCAGCAGCTTAGGCAGGGGTAGGACTAATGAAAAACTGTTTTTT. Its translation: CASSLGRGRTNEKLFF.

This chain joins TRBV28 and TRBJ1-1, with D unresolved. This CDR3 has 14 amino acids. The germline V gene encodes CDR1 MDHEN and CDR2 SYDVKM. Trimming shortened V by 2 bases and J by 4 bases, and 11 bases separated the two germline ends. The CDR3 DNA reads TGTGCCAGCAGTTTAATCCGGAGAGGCACTGAAGCTTTCTTT. It codes for CASSLIRRGTEAFF.

This clonotype was seen a handful of times. The J gene is TRBJ1-2, the V gene TRBV12-5; a weak D match, TRBD1 (5 bases). The CDR3 extends over 13 amino acids. The germline gives CDR1 LGHNT, CDR2 FRNRAP. V was trimmed by 4 bases and J by 2 bases, leaving 8 bases between them. The CDR3: CASGYGDNYGYTF. Here the CDR3 DNA reads TGTGCTAGTGGTTATGGGGACAACTATGGCTACACCTTC.

The chain couples TRBV5-5 to TRBJ2-2; 8 nucleotides match TRBD1. Germline loops: CDR1 SGHKS, CDR2 YYEKEE (reference sequence). After removal of 4 bases from V and 6 bases from J, the junction contained 8 bases not matched to a gene. CDR3 length equals 15 residues. CDR3 sequence (DNA): TGTGCCAGCAGCACTGGGACAGGCAAGGCCGGGGAGCTGTTTTTT. This gives the protein CASSTGTGKAGELFF.

This clonotype was detected ten times or more. J is TRBJ1-5 and V is TRBV20-1, with D uncertain. The V and J ends lost 6 bases and 8 bases respectively, with 5 bases between them. CDR3 length: 9 amino acids. The germline CDR1 and CDR2 sequences are DFQATT and SNEGSKA (reference sequence). CDR3 in amino acids: CSAGEPQHF. Written as DNA, the CDR3 is TGCAGTGCCGGGGAGCCCCAGCATTTT.

This clonotype was seen at least ten times. The chain has TRBV28 and TRBJ1-1; D remains unclear. In germline, CDR1 is MDHEN, CDR2 SYDVKM. This CDR3 contains 13 residues. V lost 4 bases to trimming and J lost 8 bases, with 14 bases between them. The CDR3 DNA sequence: TGTGCCAGCAGTTCAAACGTTAACCACGAAGCTTTCTTT. Encoded protein: CASSSNVNHEAFF.

Regarding this clonotype: A read error is possible here, since a much larger clone lies one base away. The rearrangement uses TRBV3-1 and TRBJ1-1; D not resolved. Germline V gene sequence: CDR1 LGHDT, CDR2 YNNKEL (reference sequence). V shed 0 bases and J shed 3 bases, with 8 bases lying between them. The CDR3 has 14 amino acids. CDR3: CASSQDLAYTEAFF. For the CDR3, the DNA is TGTGCCAGCAGCCAAGATTTGGCGTACACTGAAGCTTTCTTT.

This clonotype was detected many times. This sequence joins TRBV7-2 and TRBJ1-1, with D tentatively TRBD1 (6 bases). Trimming left V 8 bases short and J 1 base short, with 14 bases between. The length of the CDR3 is 14 residues. CDR1 and CDR2 (germline): SGHTA, FQGNSA. In DNA form, the CDR3 reads TGTGCCAGCCGCCGTCCGGGACAGAACACTGAAGCTTTCTTT. The encoded protein is CASRRPGQNTEAFF.

About this clonotype: This may come from a read error, since a much larger clone is one base off. The V call is TRBV27, the J call TRBJ1-6, with D unclear. The CDR3 length is 17 residues. Germline values: CDR1 MNHEY, CDR2 SMNVEV (reference sequence). In nucleotides, the CDR3 is TGTGCCAGCCGCCGAGTCTTTGAGGGCGCGAGTAATTCACCCCTCTACTTT. Residues: CASRRVFEGASNSPLYF.